This passage covers 25 T cell receptor beta chains from one sample sequenced in a study of shared clonotypes between healthy human individuals. Measured with immunoSEQ multiplex PCR; TCRdb has only the in-frame clones, and not every one. The table shows 1.4 million or so clones, with less than 99% occurring only once. The sample consisted of naive CD4+ T cells sorted from blood. Subset meaning: CD45RA+ positively selected. These TCRs come from a man aged 25-45 years in good health.

This chain connects TRBV28 to TRBJ1-2; TRBD1 might be the D (5 bases). Germline V gene sequence: CDR1 MDHEN, CDR2 SYDVKM. V lost 3 bases, J lost 1 base, and 12 bases lay in between. This CDR3 contains 15 residues. The CDR3 region is CASSFGTPRNYGYTF. In DNA form, the CDR3 reads TGTGCCAGCAGTTTCGGGACGCCGCGTAACTATGGCTACACCTTC.

J is TRBJ2-7 and V is TRBV7-9; D gene ambiguous. This CDR3 comprises 13 residues. CDR1 and CDR2 from the germline V gene are SEHNR and FQNEAQ (reference sequence). Trimming removed 6 bases from V and 5 bases from J, with 14 bases in between. The CDR3 region is CASRLTATDEQYF. As DNA, the CDR3 is TGTGCCAGCAGATTGACGGCGACGGACGAGCAGTACTTC.

CDR3 loop: CASSYEGNSPLHF. CDR3 sequence (DNA): TGTGCCAGCAGTTATGAGGGAAATTCACCCCTCCACTTT. The V call is TRBV6-5, the J call TRBJ1-6, with D uncertain. Per germline, CDR1 MNHEY and CDR2 SVGAGI. CDR3 size: 13 residues. Trimming took 3 bases from V and 7 from J, leaving 7 bases between them.

The chain recombines TRBV15 with TRBJ2-1, with 7 bases identical to TRBD2. The CDR3 has 15 amino acids. With V trimmed by 0 bases and J by 7 bases, 6 bases remained unmatched. Germline lookup yields CDR1 LNHNV and CDR2 YYDKDF (reference sequence). CDR3 bases: TGTGCCACCAGCAGAGATCGGCCTAGCGGTAATGAGCAGTTCTTC. It translates to CATSRDRPSGNEQFF. The complete variable domain, with remaining parts taken from reference TRBV15 and TRBJ2-1, reads DAMVIQNPRYQVTQFGKPVTLSCSQTLNHNVMYWYQQKSSQAPKLLFHYYDKDFNNEADTPDNFQSRRPNTSFCFLDIRSPGLGDTAMYLCATSRDRPSGNEQFFGPGTRLTVL.

Only one count was recorded for this clone. The chain recombines TRBV28 with TRBJ2-5; D is perhaps TRBD2 (6 bases). V lost 4 bases and J lost 4, with 10 bases in between. Germline-derived CDR1 and CDR2 are MDHEN and SYDVKM. The CDR3 runs to 13 residues. The CDR3 here is CASSWGDRETQYF. The CDR3, as DNA: TGTGCCAGCAGTTGGGGGGACCGAGAGACCCAGTACTTC.

This clone was counted a single time. The CDR3 is CASSPDLQTQYF. The CDR3 DNA reads TGTGCCAGCAGCCCCGATCTGCAGACCCAGTACTTC. The genes are TRBV9 and TRBJ2-5; the D is unclear. V was pared by 4 bases and J by 6 bases, with 10 bases between. CDR1 and CDR2 from the germline V gene are SGDLS and YYNGEE. The CDR3 consists of 12 residues.

Points on this clone: Other DNA sequences in the same sample also yield this CDR3. The genes are TRBV5-1 and TRBJ2-3; 11 bases match TRBD2. CDR3 length: 15 amino acids. J lost 5 bases, V lost 0 bases, and 2 bases had no gene match. Germline V gene lookup returns CDR1 SGHRS and CDR2 YFSETQ. The CDR3 nucleotides are TGCGCCAGCAGCTTGGGACTAGCGGGATTAGATACGCAGTATTTT. This sequence encodes CASSLGLAGLDTQYF.

This rearrangement joins TRBV6-6 to TRBJ2-3; maybe TRBD1 (6 bases). Trimming pared 5 bases from V and 5 bases from J, leaving 17 bases between. The CDR3 runs to 15 residues. CDR1 is MNHNY and CDR2 is SVGAGI in the germline V gene (reference sequence). The CDR3 nucleotides read TGTGCCAGCAGTCCCCGTGGGCCGACAGGAGATACGCAGTATTTT. Translated: CASSPRGPTGDTQYF.

This clone occurred once. The chain recombines TRBV6-5 with TRBJ2-5; D may match TRBD1 or TRBD2 (6 bases each). The V gene lost 7 bases and the J gene lost 4 bases, with 16 bases spanning the gap. Germline lookup yields CDR1 MNHEY and CDR2 SVGAGI. This CDR3 comprises 14 residues. The CDR3 nucleotides are TGTGCCAGCAAGGCCCTGGGGGGCTCAGAGACCCAGTACTTC. Translating gives CASKALGGSETQYF.

This clone has just one count. J is TRBJ2-4 and V is TRBV28, with a tentative D call TRBD2 (5 bases). Trimming removed 6 bases at V and 0 bases at J, with 18 bases between. Germline CDR1 MDHEN, CDR2 SYDVKM. There are 17 residues in the CDR3. CDR3 loop: CASSSRGSGVAKNIQYF. CDR3 in DNA: TGTGCCAGCAGCTCCCGGGGATCCGGCGTAGCCAAAAACATTCAGTACTTC.

V is TRBV6-1 and J is TRBJ1-5; 9 nucleotides agree with TRBD1. V lost 4 bases and J lost 4; bases outside the gene matches: 5. CDR3 length equals 15 residues. From germline, CDR1 is MNHNS and CDR2 SASEGT. DNA for the CDR3: TGTGCCAGCAGTGGTTTAGGGACAGGGAATCAGCCCCAGCATTTT. Encoded protein: CASSGLGTGNQPQHF.

This chain joins TRBV18 and TRBJ2-2; 7 bases are a match to TRBD2. J gave up 1 base and V 4 bases, and 9 bases lay outside the gene matches. The CDR3 contains 17 residues. The germline V gene has CDR1 KGHSH and CDR2 LQKENI. CDR3 protein: CASSQKGIAGNTGELFF. In DNA form, the CDR3 reads TGTGCCAGCTCACAAAAGGGAATAGCGGGGAACACCGGGGAGCTGTTTTTT.

The rearrangement uses TRBV28 and TRBJ1-5; D possibly corresponds to TRBD1 (5 bases). The germline CDR1 and CDR2 sequences are MDHEN and SYDVKM. The CDR3 has 10 amino acids. Between the trimmed V and J ends, which lost 11 bases and 10 bases, there was a span of 12 bases. The CDR3, as DNA: TGTGCCGGGGGGAGGGCCCCCCAGCATTTT. It translates to CAGGRAPQHF.

The chain joins TRBV19 to TRBJ2-3; tentatively, D is TRBD1 (5 bases). This CDR3 has 12 residues. Germline V gene lookup returns CDR1 LNHDA and CDR2 SQIVND (reference sequence). V dropped 5 bases and J dropped 9 bases, with 12 bases sitting between them. The DNA for the CDR3 is TGTGCCAGTAGTCAAACAGGTTGGACGCAGTATTTT. It encodes CASSQTGWTQYF.

This rearrangement joins TRBV11-3 to TRBJ2-1, with D unclear. Per germline, CDR1 SGHNT and CDR2 YENEEA. The CDR3 has 13 residues. Trimming removed 1 base at V and 13 bases at J, with 14 bases between. The CDR3 region has the DNA TGTGCCAGCAGCTTAGGATTAAGGGCAGATCAGTTCTTC. It codes for CASSLGLRADQFF.

V gene TRBV7-2 combines with J gene TRBJ2-7, with 7 bases matching TRBD1. Germline CDR1 reads SGHTA; CDR2 reads FQGNSA. V lost 5 bases and J lost 2; bases outside the gene matches: 9. This CDR3 is 15 amino acids long. The CDR3 DNA follows: TGTGCCAGCAGCCTAAGGGACAGCGGCACCTACGAGCAGTACTTC. Translating it yields CASSLRDSGTYEQYF.

The chain carries TRBV6-1 and TRBJ2-7, with D possibly being TRBD1 (6 bases). The CDR3 is 16 residues long. The germline V gene encodes CDR1 MNHNS and CDR2 SASEGT. V was trimmed by 3 bases and J by 3 bases, leaving 18 bases between them. The CDR3 coding sequence is TGTGCCAGCAGTGACAGCCTTGGGGGCAATCACTACGAGCAGTACTTC. Translation: CASSDSLGGNHYEQYF.

The genes are TRBV7-2 and TRBJ2-3, with TRBD2 matching 7 bases. J gave up 5 bases and V 4 bases, and 9 bases lay outside the gene matches. The CDR3 contains 15 residues. CDR1 SGHTA and CDR2 FQGNSA come from the germline V gene. The DNA for the CDR3 is TGTGCCAGCAGCTCCTCTAGTGGGAGGGTAGATACGCAGTATTTT. Its translation: CASSSSSGRVDTQYF.

The rearrangement links TRBV2 to TRBJ2-7, with D perhaps TRBD1 (6 bases). V was pared by 5 bases and J by 4 bases, with 18 bases between. The CDR3 extends over 15 amino acids. CDR1 SNHLY and CDR2 FYNNEI come from the germline V gene. The CDR3 sequence: CASSPNQGTPYEQYF. DNA of the CDR3: TGTGCCAGCAGTCCTAACCAGGGGACACCTTACGAGCAGTACTTC.

In nucleotides, the CDR3 is TGTGCCGTACCCGAGGTCCTGAACTATGGCTACACCTTC. This gives the protein CAVPEVLNYGYTF. The chain carries TRBV7-9 and TRBJ1-2, with D unresolved. The CDR3 runs 13 residues. CDR1 is SEHNR, CDR2 FQNEAQ, per germline (reference sequence). V was trimmed by 11 bases and J by 2 bases, leaving 15 bases between them.

The chain employs TRBV28 and TRBJ2-5; the match to TRBD1 covers 8 bases. Trimming removed 5 bases from V and 5 bases from J; junction bases left unmatched: 4. The CDR3 loop spans 13 amino acids. Germline-derived CDR1 and CDR2 are MDHEN and SYDVKM. CDR3 region: CASSPRQGETQYF. The CDR3 region has the DNA TGTGCCAGCAGTCCGCGACAGGGGGAGACCCAGTACTTC.

The gene calls are TRBV5-1 and TRBJ2-1; a weak D match, TRBD2 (6 bases). CDR1 SGHRS and CDR2 YFSETQ come from the germline V gene. V was pared by 6 bases and J by 5 bases, with 15 bases between. The CDR3 loop spans 14 amino acids. The CDR3 is CASTPGTANNEQFF. The CDR3 region has the DNA TGCGCCAGCACCCCTGGGACTGCGAACAATGAGCAGTTCTTC.

The chain couples TRBV5-1 to TRBJ2-1, with D possibly being TRBD1 (5 bases). V dropped 0 bases and J dropped 4 bases, with 14 bases sitting between them. There are 16 residues in the CDR3. In germline, CDR1 is SGHRS, CDR2 YFSETQ. The CDR3 DNA reads TGCGCCAGCAGCTTGGCCACCTTAGGGGTTTACAATGAGCAGTTCTTC. Its translation: CASSLATLGVYNEQFF.

Turning to this clone: The sample carries other DNA sequences with the same CDR3. V usage is TRBV6-1 and J usage is TRBJ2-7; TRBD1 is a possible D gene (6 bases). There are 13 residues in the CDR3. Per germline, CDR1 MNHNS and CDR2 SASEGT. Between the trimmed V and J ends, which lost 1 base and 6 bases, there was a span of 10 bases. CDR3 sequence (DNA): TGTGCCAGCAGTGAAGGGGTAGGGGGCGAGCAGTACTTC. This codes for CASSEGVGGEQYF.

V is TRBV6-1 and J is TRBJ2-7; no reliable D call. Looked up from germline, CDR1 is MNHNS and CDR2 is SASEGT. V was trimmed by 3 bases and J by 6 bases, leaving 18 bases between them. This CDR3 is 15 amino acids long. The CDR3 loop reads CASSERGRALGEQYF. In DNA form, the CDR3 reads TGTGCCAGCAGTGAGCGCGGCCGGGCTTTGGGCGAGCAGTACTTC.